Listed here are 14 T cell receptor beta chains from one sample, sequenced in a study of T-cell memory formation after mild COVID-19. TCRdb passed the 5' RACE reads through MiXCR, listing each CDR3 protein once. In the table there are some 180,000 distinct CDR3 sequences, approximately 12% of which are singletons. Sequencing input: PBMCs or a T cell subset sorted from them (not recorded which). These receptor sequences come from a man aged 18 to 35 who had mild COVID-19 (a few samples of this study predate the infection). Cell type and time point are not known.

The CDR3 here is CASSEQGAGEQFF. The CDR3 DNA is TGTGCCAGCAGTGAACAGGGGGCAGGTGAGCAGTTCTTC. This sequence joins TRBV6-4 and TRBJ2-1, with TRBD1 matching 9 bases. CDR3 size: 13 residues. The junction had 3 bases not matched to a gene; V was cut back by 3 bases and J by 9 bases. Germline-derived CDR1 and CDR2 are MRHNA and SNTAGT.

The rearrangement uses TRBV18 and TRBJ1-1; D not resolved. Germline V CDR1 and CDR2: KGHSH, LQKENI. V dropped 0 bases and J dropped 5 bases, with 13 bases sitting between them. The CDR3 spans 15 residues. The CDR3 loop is CASSPPQRAGTEAFF. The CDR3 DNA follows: TGTGCCAGCTCACCACCACAGAGGGCTGGAACTGAAGCTTTCTTT.

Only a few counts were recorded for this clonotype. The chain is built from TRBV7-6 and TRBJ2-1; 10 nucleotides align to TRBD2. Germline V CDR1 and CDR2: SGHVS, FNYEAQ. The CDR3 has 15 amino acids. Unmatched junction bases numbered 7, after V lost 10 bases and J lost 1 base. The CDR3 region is CATQSGGGSYNEQFF. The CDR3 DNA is TGTGCCACCCAGAGCGGGGGGGGGTCCTACAATGAGCAGTTCTTC.

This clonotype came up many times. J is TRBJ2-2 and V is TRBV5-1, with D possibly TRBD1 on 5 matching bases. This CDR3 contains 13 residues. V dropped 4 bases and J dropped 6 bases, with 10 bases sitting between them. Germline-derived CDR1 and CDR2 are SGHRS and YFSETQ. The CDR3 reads CASSEQGSGELFF. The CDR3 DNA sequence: TGCGCCAGCAGCGAGCAGGGTTCCGGGGAGCTGTTTTTT. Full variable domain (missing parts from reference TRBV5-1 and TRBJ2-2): KAGVTQTPRYLIKTRGQQVTLSCSPISGHRSVSWYQQTPGQGLQFLFEYFSETQRNKGNFPGRFSGRQFSNSRSEMNVSTLELGDSALYLCASSEQGSGELFFGEGSRLTVL.

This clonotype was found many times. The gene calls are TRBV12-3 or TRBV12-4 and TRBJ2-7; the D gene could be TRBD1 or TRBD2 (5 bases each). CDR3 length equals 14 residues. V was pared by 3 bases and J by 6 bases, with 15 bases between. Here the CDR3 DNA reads TGTGCCAGCAGTTTTGGGGGAAGGAGGTCCGAGCAGTACTTC. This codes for CASSFGGRRSEQYF.

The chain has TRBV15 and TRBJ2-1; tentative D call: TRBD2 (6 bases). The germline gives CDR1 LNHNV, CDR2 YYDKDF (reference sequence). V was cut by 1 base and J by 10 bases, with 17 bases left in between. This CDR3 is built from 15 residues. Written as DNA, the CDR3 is TGTGCCACCAGCAGAGTGGGAGGCGCCGGGAGCGAGCAGTTCTTC. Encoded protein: CATSRVGGAGSEQFF.

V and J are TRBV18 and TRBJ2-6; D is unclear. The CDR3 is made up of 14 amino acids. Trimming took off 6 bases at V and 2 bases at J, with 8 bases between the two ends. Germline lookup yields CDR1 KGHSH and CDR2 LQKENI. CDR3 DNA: TGTGCCAGCTCCGAGTCGGCTGGGGCCAACGTCCTGACTTTC. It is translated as CASSESAGANVLTF.

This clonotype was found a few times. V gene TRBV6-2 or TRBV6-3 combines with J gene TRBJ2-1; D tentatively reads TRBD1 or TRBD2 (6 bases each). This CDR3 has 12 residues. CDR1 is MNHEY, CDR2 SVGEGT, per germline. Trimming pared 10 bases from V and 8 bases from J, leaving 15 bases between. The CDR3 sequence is CATSPGADEQFF. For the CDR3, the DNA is TGTGCCACGTCGCCGGGGGCCGATGAGCAGTTCTTC.

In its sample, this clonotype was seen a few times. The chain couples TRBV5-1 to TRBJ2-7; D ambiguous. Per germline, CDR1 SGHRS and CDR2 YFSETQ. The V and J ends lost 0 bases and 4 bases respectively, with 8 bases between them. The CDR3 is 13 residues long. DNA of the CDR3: TGCGCCAGCAGCTTGGAGTTGGGTTACGAGCAGTACGTC. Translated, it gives CASSLELGYEQYV.

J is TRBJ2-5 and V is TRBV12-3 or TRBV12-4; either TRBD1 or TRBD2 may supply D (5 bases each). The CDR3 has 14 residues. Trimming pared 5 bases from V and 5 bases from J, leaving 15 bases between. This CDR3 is CASSSRGLRETQYF. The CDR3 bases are TGTGCCAGCAGTAGCCGGGGCCTAAGGGAGACCCAGTACTTC.

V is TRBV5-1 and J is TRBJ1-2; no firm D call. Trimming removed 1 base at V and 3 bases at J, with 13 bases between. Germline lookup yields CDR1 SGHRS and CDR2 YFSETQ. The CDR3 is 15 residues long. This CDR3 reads CASSLTPDGDYGYTF. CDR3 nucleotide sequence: TGCGCCAGCAGCTTGACTCCCGATGGTGACTATGGCTACACCTTC. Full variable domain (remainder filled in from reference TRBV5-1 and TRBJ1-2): KAGVTQTPRYLIKTRGQQVTLSCSPISGHRSVSWYQQTPGQGLQFLFEYFSETQRNKGNFPGRFSGRQFSNSRSEMNVSTLELGDSALYLCASSLTPDGDYGYTFGSGTRLTVV.

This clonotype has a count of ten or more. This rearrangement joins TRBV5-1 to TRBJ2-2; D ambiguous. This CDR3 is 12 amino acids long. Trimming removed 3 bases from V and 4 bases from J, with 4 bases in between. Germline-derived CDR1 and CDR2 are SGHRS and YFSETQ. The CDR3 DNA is TGCGCCAGCAGCTGGGGCACCGGGGAGCTGTTTTTT. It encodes CASSWGTGELFF.

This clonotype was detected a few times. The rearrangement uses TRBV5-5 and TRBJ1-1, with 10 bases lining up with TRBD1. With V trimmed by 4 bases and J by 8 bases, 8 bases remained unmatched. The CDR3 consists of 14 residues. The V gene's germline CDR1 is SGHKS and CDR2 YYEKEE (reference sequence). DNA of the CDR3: TGTGCCAGCAGCGCCGGGACAGGGGCGAGAGAAGCTTTCTTT. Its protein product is CASSAGTGAREAFF.

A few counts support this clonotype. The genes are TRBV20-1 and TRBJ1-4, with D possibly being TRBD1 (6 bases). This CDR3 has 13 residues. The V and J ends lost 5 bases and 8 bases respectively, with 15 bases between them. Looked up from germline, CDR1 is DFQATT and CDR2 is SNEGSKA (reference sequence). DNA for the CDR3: TGCAGTGCTCAAAGACAGGATGGGGAAAAACTGTTTTTT. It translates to CSAQRQDGEKLFF.